One sample yielded the 29 T cell receptor beta chains listed below, sequenced in a study of T cell responses to AZD1222 COVID-19 vaccine. The assay was immunoSEQ multiplex PCR, and TCRdb's table has in-frame clones only and misses some. The sample has 130,000 or so clones, 92% seen once. The material sequenced was peripheral blood, taken 28 days after the second AZD1222 dose. The receptors were gathered from an adult who received the AZD1222 COVID-19 vaccine.

This clone was counted once. The chain combines TRBV24-1 with TRBJ2-2, with D perhaps matching TRBD1 (6 bases). Germline V gives CDR1 KGHDR, CDR2 SFDVKD. The CDR3 has 14 residues. V lost 3 bases and J lost 9, with 13 bases in between. CDR3 DNA: TGTGCCACCAGTGATGTCACAGGGTCTTGGGAGCTGTTTTTT. Translated, it gives CATSDVTGSWELFF.

This rearrangement joins TRBV5-1 to TRBJ1-1, with D possibly being TRBD1 (6 bases). The ends were cut back, 1 base at V and 1 base at J, with 8 bases in the middle. CDR1 and CDR2 (germline): SGHRS, YFSETQ. This CDR3 region has 14 residues. CDR3 region: CASSLWGRNTEAFF. The CDR3 coding sequence is TGCGCCAGCAGCTTGTGGGGGCGGAACACTGAAGCTTTCTTT.

The chain is built from TRBV5-1 and TRBJ2-3; D could derive from TRBD1 or TRBD2 (5 bases each). CDR1 is SGHRS and CDR2 is YFSETQ in the germline V gene. The V and J ends lost 6 bases and 3 bases respectively, with 14 bases between them. This CDR3 contains 14 residues. CDR3 coding DNA: TGCGCCAGCACGACTGCGAGGGGAACAGATACGCAGTATTTT. It specifies CASTTARGTDTQYF.

This clone was detected a few times. The chain combines TRBV2 with TRBJ2-1, with 7 bases matching TRBD2. This CDR3 is 13 amino acids long. From germline, CDR1 is SNHLY and CDR2 FYNNEI. V lost 10 bases to trimming and J lost 3 bases; unmatched junction nucleotides: 6. The CDR3, as DNA: TGTGCCAACTCCGGGACTATCTACAATGAGCAGTTCTTC. Its protein is CANSGTIYNEQFF. Complete variable domain (other parts from reference TRBV2 and TRBJ2-1): EPEVTQTPSHQVTQMGQEVILRCVPISNHLYFYWYRQILGQKVEFLVSFYNNEISEKSEIFDDQFSVERPDGSNFTLKIRSTKLEDSAMYFCANSGTIYNEQFFGPGTRLTVL.

The genes are TRBV2 and TRBJ2-7; 11 bases line up with TRBD2. Trimming removed 7 bases from V and 5 bases from J; junction bases left unmatched: 10. CDR3 length equals 15 residues. From germline, CDR1 is SNHLY and CDR2 FYNNEI. This CDR3 reads CASKGLAGGFDEQYF. The CDR3 nucleotides read TGTGCCAGCAAAGGATTAGCGGGGGGGTTTGACGAGCAGTACTTC.

The chain couples TRBV7-9 to TRBJ2-2; D is perhaps TRBD1 (5 bases). The CDR3 length is 14 residues. CDR1 and CDR2 from the germline V gene are SEHNR and FQNEAQ (reference sequence). V lost 1 base and J lost 6, with 9 bases in between. CDR3 in amino acids: CASSLVTGPGELFF. The CDR3 nucleotides read TGTGCCAGCAGCTTAGTAACAGGTCCCGGGGAGCTGTTTTTT.

This rearrangement joins TRBV7-9 to TRBJ2-1; TRBD2 is a possible D gene (6 bases). The CDR3 consists of 17 residues. CDR1 and CDR2 (germline): SEHNR, FQNEAQ (reference sequence). V lost 2 bases to trimming and J lost 2 bases, with 16 bases between them. Here the CDR3 reads CASSLPGEWGAYNEQFF. CDR3 nucleotides: TGTGCCAGCAGCTTACCCGGGGAGTGGGGGGCCTACAATGAGCAGTTCTTC.

This chain joins TRBV10-3 and TRBJ1-2; 7 bases align to TRBD1. J lost 3 bases, V lost 4 bases, and 8 bases had no gene match. CDR1 is ENHRY, CDR2 SYGVKD, per germline. The CDR3 spans 15 residues. Here the CDR3 reads CAISGTGSPHYGYTF. Written as DNA, the CDR3 is TGTGCCATCAGTGGGACAGGCTCTCCCCACTATGGCTACACCTTC.

This clone was counted many times. The chain combines TRBV6-2 or TRBV6-3 with TRBJ2-7, with TRBD2 identical over 11 bases. Per germline, CDR1 MNHEY and CDR2 SVGEGT. The junction had 13 bases not matched to a gene; V was cut back by 6 bases and J by 6 bases. The CDR3 sequence is 16 residues long. CDR3 nucleotides: TGTGCCAGCAGCCCCTACATACTAGCGGGAGCGGGCGAGCAGTACTTC. It specifies CASSPYILAGAGEQYF.

This chain connects TRBV28 to TRBJ1-4; possibly TRBD1 for D (5 bases). The length of the CDR3 is 14 residues. Trimming shortened V by 8 bases and J by 3 bases, and 13 bases separated the two germline ends. Germline V lookup: CDR1 MDHEN, CDR2 SYDVKM. This chain's CDR3 is CASGTGGPNEKLFF. CDR3 nucleotide sequence: TGTGCCAGCGGCACAGGCGGTCCTAATGAAAAACTGTTTTTT.

The genes are TRBV25-1 and TRBJ1-1; 8 positions match TRBD1. V was pared by 3 bases and J by 4 bases, with 4 bases of the junction left unmatched. The CDR3 length is 14 residues. CDR1 is MGHDK, CDR2 SYGVNS, per germline. The CDR3 protein is CASSDGDRSTEAFF. For the CDR3, the DNA is TGTGCCAGCAGTGACGGGGACAGGAGCACTGAAGCTTTCTTT.

V and J are TRBV7-9 and TRBJ1-2; D is undetermined. Germline CDR1 and CDR2: SEHNR and FQNEAQ (reference sequence). V lost 4 bases, J lost 8 bases, and 17 bases lay in between. The CDR3 runs to 14 residues. The CDR3 loop is CASSWSVGVAGYTF. CDR3 coding DNA: TGTGCCAGCAGCTGGTCCGTAGGAGTGGCGGGCTACACCTTC.

This chain connects TRBV18 to TRBJ2-3; TRBD2 is a possible D gene (6 bases). This CDR3 region has 14 residues. Germline V gives CDR1 KGHSH, CDR2 LQKENI. Trimming cost V 3 bases and J 2 bases, with 9 bases left between them. CDR3 in DNA: TGTGCCAGCTCACCGGAGGACTACACAGATACGCAGTATTTT. Its protein is CASSPEDYTDTQYF.

The chain couples TRBV18 to TRBJ2-5; 9 nucleotides agree with TRBD1. The germline V gene has CDR1 KGHSH and CDR2 LQKENI. This CDR3 is built from 16 residues. V was pared by 3 bases and J by 0 bases, with 5 bases of the junction left unmatched. As DNA, the CDR3 is TGTGCCAGCTCACCCACAGGGGGCACCAACCAAGAGACCCAGTACTTC. It specifies CASSPTGGTNQETQYF.

CDR3 in amino acids: CASSLEGYGELFF. The CDR3 DNA sequence: TGTGCCAGCAGCTTGGAGGGGTACGGGGAGCTGTTTTTT. The genes are TRBV7-3 and TRBJ2-2; D is possibly TRBD2 (6 bases). The CDR3 length is 13 residues. The germline V gene has CDR1 SGHTA and CDR2 FQGTGA. V dropped 3 bases and J dropped 7 bases, with 9 bases sitting between them.

The chain couples TRBV5-4 to TRBJ1-1; 9 nucleotides line up with TRBD1. The germline CDR1 and CDR2 sequences are SGHNT and YYREEE (reference sequence). The CDR3 is 14 amino acids. V lost 5 bases and J lost 6; bases outside the gene matches: 8. The CDR3 DNA sequence: TGTGCCAGCAGGTGGCTAGACAGGGGGTCTGAAGCTTTCTTT. Protein: CASRWLDRGSEAFF.

This clone was seen just once. The rearrangement uses TRBV3-1 (or the pseudogene TRBV3-2) and TRBJ2-7; possible D gene TRBD2, 6 bases. V was clipped by 4 bases and J by 3 bases, with 16 bases between them. The CDR3 runs 15 residues. Per the germline V gene, CDR1 is LGHDT and CDR2 is YNNKEL (reference sequence). The CDR3 nucleotides read TGTGCCAGCAGCCCCGCGGGTAGCGGTTTCTACGAGCAGTACTTC. Protein sequence: CASSPAGSGFYEQYF.

CDR3 coding DNA: TGTGCCAGCTCACGAACAAGACAGGGGGCCTTTGCGGAGACCCAGTACTTC. Protein: CASSRTRQGAFAETQYF. The J gene is TRBJ2-5, the V gene TRBV18; 10 bases line up with TRBD1. The CDR3 runs 17 residues. Germline trimming cut 4 bases from V and 5 bases from J; bases unmatched to any gene: 13. Germline V gene sequence: CDR1 KGHSH, CDR2 LQKENI.

The count of this clone is one. The chain links TRBV9 to TRBJ2-4; D may correspond to TRBD1 or TRBD2 (6 bases each). The V gene lost 1 base and the J gene lost 8 bases, with 16 bases spanning the gap. The CDR3 is made up of 15 amino acids. The germline CDR1 and CDR2 sequences are SGDLS and YYNGEE. The CDR3 reads CASSVSGARQDIQYF. CDR3 sequence (DNA): TGTGCCAGCAGCGTATCGGGGGCCCGTCAGGACATTCAGTACTTC.

The chain is built from TRBV4-3 and TRBJ1-1; D gene ambiguous. This CDR3 is 15 amino acids long. The V end lost 0 bases, the J end lost 1 base, and 9 bases lay between the germline ends. Germline V lookup: CDR1 LGHNA, CDR2 YSLEER. The CDR3 is CASSQELGSNTEAFF. CDR3 nucleotide sequence: TGCGCCAGCAGCCAAGAACTTGGTTCGAACACTGAAGCTTTCTTT.

V gene TRBV5-1 combines with J gene TRBJ2-2; D possibly matches TRBD1 or TRBD2 (6 bases each). V gave up 5 bases and J gave up 6 bases, with 14 bases separating them. CDR1 and CDR2 (germline): SGHRS, YFSETQ. This CDR3 comprises 14 residues. The CDR3 here is CASSEERGAGELFF. The CDR3 region has the DNA TGCGCCAGCAGTGAGGAGAGGGGGGCCGGGGAGCTGTTTTTT.

This rearrangement joins TRBV28 to TRBJ2-1; weak D call: TRBD2 (6 bases). V dropped 3 bases and J dropped 3 bases, with 15 bases sitting between them. Germline V CDR1 and CDR2: MDHEN, SYDVKM. CDR3 length: 16 residues. The CDR3 coding sequence is TGTGCCAGCAGTTTTTCCGGGACTTTTTTCTACAATGAGCAGTTCTTC. This codes for CASSFSGTFFYNEQFF.

For the CDR3, the DNA is TGTGCCAGCAGCTTGGTTGGGAGGTCGGAAGGCTACACCTTC. This sequence encodes CASSLVGRSEGYTF. The genes are TRBV5-4 and TRBJ1-2; D is uncertain. The V end was cut by 0 bases, the J end by 8 bases, with 14 bases between. Germline CDR1 reads SGHNT; CDR2 reads YYREEE (reference sequence). The CDR3 length is 14 residues.

This rearrangement joins TRBV5-6 to TRBJ2-5; no definite D call. Per the germline V gene, CDR1 is SGHDT and CDR2 is YYEEEE. CDR3 length equals 12 residues. Trimming took 4 bases from V and 10 from J, leaving 14 bases between them. CDR3 sequence (DNA): TGTGCCAGCAGCAAAAGACGGGTCAGCCAGTACTTC. Its translation is CASSKRRVSQYF.

This clone occurred once. The rearrangement uses TRBV4-2 and TRBJ2-2; TRBD2 matches at 8 bases. Germline CDR1 and CDR2: LGHNA and YNFKEQ. The trim removed 2 bases at V and 7 bases at J, leaving 6 bases unmatched. The CDR3 spans 15 residues. The CDR3 sequence: CASSQQSGSSGELFF. CDR3 in DNA: TGTGCCAGCAGCCAACAAAGCGGGAGTAGCGGGGAGCTGTTTTTT.

This chain joins TRBV5-1 and TRBJ2-1; 16 positions match TRBD2. V was pared by 1 base and J by 5 bases, with 18 bases of the junction left unmatched. Germline V CDR1 and CDR2: SGHRS, YFSETQ. The CDR3 consists of 22 residues. The DNA for the CDR3 is TGCGCCAGCAGCTTGACGAGCTCGGGACTAGCGGGAGGGCCGTCGGGAAACAATGAGCAGTTCTTC. Translating gives CASSLTSSGLAGGPSGNNEQFF.

The genes are TRBV10-3 and TRBJ2-7, with D perhaps matching TRBD2 (6 bases). This CDR3 has 14 amino acids. V lost 8 bases and J lost 0, with 14 bases in between. Germline V gene lookup returns CDR1 ENHRY and CDR2 SYGVKD. The CDR3 loop reads CAIGKGGDSYEQYF. For the CDR3, the DNA is TGTGCCATCGGTAAAGGCGGGGACTCCTACGAGCAGTACTTC.

The J gene is TRBJ2-7, the V gene TRBV2, with TRBD2 matching over 7 bases. Germline CDR1 and CDR2: SNHLY and FYNNEI. The CDR3 covers 15 residues. The trim removed 5 bases at V and 0 bases at J, leaving 7 bases unmatched. The DNA for the CDR3 is TGTGCCAGCAGTAACCTAGCGGCGGCCTCCTACGAGCAGTACTTC. Encoded protein: CASSNLAAASYEQYF. The full variable domain, in which reference TRBV2 and TRBJ2-7 provide the parts outside the CDR3, is EPEVTQTPSHQVTQMGQEVILRCVPISNHLYFYWYRQILGQKVEFLVSFYNNEISEKSEIFDDQFSVERPDGSNFTLKIRSTKLEDSAMYFCASSNLAAASYEQYFGPGTRLTVT.

The chain uses TRBV10-3 and TRBJ1-2; the D gene is possibly TRBD1 (5 bases). The CDR3 consists of 12 residues. The V gene lost 4 bases and the J gene lost 7 bases, with 10 bases spanning the gap. Looked up from germline, CDR1 is ENHRY and CDR2 is SYGVKD. The CDR3 bases are TGTGCCATCAGTGCCCGTGGGGGTGGCTACACCTTC. Amino acid sequence: CAISARGGGYTF.